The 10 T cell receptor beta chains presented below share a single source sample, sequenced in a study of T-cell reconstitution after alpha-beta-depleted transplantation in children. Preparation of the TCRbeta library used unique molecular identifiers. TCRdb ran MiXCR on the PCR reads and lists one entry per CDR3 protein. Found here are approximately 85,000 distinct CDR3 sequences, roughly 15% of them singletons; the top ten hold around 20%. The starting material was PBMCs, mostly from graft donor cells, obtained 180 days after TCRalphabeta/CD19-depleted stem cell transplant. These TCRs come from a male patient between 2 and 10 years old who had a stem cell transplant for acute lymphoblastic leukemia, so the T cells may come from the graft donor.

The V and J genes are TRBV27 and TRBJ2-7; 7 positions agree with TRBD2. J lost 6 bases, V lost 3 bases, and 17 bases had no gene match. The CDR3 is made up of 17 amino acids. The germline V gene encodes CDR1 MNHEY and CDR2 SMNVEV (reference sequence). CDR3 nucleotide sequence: TGTGCCAGCAGTTTCACGCTCCAGACTAGCATCGGTCCCGAGCAGTACTTC. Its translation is CASSFTLQTSIGPEQYF.

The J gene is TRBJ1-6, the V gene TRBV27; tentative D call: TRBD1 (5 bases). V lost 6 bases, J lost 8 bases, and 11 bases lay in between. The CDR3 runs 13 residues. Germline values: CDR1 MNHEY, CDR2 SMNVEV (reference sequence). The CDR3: CASRPGGYSPLHF. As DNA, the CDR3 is TGTGCCAGCAGGCCGGGGGGTTATTCACCCCTCCACTTT.

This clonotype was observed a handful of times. CDR3 protein: CASSYGGPPNYEQYF. The CDR3 DNA is TGTGCCAGCAGTTATGGGGGGCCCCCCAACTACGAGCAGTACTTC. The rearrangement links TRBV6-5 to TRBJ2-7; D may match TRBD1 or TRBD2 (6 bases each). V was clipped by 3 bases and J by 3 bases, with 15 bases between them. Germline CDR1 and CDR2: MNHEY and SVGAGI. This CDR3 has 15 amino acids.

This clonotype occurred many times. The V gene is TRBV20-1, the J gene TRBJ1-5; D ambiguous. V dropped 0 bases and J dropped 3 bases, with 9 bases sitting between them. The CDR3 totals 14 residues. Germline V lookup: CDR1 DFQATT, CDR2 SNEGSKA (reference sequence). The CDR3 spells CSARDGQPNQPQHF. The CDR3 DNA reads TGCAGTGCTAGAGATGGCCAGCCCAATCAGCCCCAGCATTTT.

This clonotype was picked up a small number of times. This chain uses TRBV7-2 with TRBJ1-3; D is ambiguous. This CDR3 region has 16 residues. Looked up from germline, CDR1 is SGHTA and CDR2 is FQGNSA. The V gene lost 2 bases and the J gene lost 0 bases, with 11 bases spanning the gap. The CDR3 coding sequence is TGTGCCAGCAGCTTAAGCAGGCATTACTCTGGAAACACCATATATTTT. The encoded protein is CASSLSRHYSGNTIYF.

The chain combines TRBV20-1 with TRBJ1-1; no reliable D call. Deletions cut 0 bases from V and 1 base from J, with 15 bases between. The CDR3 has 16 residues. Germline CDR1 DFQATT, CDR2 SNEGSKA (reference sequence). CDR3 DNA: TGCAGTGCTAGAGATTGGAAAGGGATACAGAACACTGAAGCTTTCTTT. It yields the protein CSARDWKGIQNTEAFF.

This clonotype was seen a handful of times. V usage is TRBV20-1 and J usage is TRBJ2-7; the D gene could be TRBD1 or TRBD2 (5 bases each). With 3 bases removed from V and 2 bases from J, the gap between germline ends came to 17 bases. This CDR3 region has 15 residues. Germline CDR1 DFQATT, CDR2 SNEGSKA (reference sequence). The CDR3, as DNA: TGCAGTGCTAGGAACCGAGGGGTTGGACCCTACGAGCAGTACTTC. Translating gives CSARNRGVGPYEQYF.

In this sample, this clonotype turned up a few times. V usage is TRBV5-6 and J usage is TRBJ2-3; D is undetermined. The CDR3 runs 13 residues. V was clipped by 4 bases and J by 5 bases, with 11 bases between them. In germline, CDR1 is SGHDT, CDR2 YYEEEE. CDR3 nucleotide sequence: TGTGCCAGCAGCCCCTACGGAGTAGATACGCAGTATTTT. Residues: CASSPYGVDTQYF.

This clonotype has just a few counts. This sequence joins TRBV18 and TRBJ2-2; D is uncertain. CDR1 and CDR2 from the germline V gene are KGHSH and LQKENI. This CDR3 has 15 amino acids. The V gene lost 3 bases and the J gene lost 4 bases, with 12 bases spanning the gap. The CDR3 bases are TGTGCCAGCTCACCCGGGTCCAGATCCACCGGGGAGCTGTTTTTT. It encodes CASSPGSRSTGELFF.

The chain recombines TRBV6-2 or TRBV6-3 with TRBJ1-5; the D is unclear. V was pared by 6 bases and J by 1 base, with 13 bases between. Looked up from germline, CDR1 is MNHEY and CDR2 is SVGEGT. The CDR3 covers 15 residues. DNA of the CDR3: TGTGCCAGCAGCCCACGGCTCAACAGCAATCAGCCCCAGCATTTT. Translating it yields CASSPRLNSNQPQHF.